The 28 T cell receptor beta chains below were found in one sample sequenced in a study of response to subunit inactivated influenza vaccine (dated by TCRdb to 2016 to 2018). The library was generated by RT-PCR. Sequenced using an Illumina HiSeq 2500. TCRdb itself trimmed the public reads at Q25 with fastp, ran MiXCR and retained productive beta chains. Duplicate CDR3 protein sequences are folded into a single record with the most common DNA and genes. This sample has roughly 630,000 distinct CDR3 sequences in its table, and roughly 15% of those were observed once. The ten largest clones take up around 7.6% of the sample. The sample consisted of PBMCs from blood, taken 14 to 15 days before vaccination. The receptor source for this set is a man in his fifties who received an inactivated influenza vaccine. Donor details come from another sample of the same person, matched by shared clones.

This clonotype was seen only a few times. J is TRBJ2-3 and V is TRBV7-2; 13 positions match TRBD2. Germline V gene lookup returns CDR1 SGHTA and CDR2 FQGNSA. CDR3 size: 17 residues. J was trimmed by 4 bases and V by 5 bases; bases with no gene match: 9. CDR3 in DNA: TGTGCCAGCAGCAACCGGACTAGCGGGAGTGTCCCAGATACGCAGTATTTT. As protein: CASSNRTSGSVPDTQYF.

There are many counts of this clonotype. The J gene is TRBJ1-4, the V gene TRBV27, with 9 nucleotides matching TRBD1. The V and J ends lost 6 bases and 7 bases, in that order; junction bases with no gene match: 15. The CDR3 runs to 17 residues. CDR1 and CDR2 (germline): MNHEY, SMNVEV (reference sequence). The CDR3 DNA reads TGTGCCAGCAGAAAAACAGGGGGCGAAGGACGGGGTGAAAAACTGTTTTTT. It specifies CASRKTGGEGRGEKLFF.

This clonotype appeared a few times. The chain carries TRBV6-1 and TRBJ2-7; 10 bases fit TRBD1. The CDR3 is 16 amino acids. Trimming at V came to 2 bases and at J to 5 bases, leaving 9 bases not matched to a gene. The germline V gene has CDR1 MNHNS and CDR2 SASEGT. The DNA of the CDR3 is TGTGCCAGCAGTGAAATAGGGACAGGGGTTAAGAACGAGCAGTACTTC. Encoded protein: CASSEIGTGVKNEQYF.

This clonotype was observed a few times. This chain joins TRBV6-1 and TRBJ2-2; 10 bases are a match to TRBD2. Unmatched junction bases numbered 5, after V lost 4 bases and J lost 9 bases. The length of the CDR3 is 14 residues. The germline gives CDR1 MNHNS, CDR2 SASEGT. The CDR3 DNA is TGTGCCAGCAGTGTGAAACTAGCGGGGAGGGAGCTGTTTTTT. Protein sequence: CASSVKLAGRELFF.

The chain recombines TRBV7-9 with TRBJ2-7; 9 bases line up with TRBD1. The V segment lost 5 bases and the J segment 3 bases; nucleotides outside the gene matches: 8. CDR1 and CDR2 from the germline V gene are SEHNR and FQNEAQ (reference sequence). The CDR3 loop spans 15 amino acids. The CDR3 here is CASSVPGQGFYEQYF. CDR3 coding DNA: TGTGCCAGCAGCGTTCCGGGACAGGGATTCTACGAGCAGTACTTC.

The CDR3 DNA follows: TGTGCCAGCAGCTCCGGGACAGGCGTGAACTATGGCTACACCTTC. It encodes CASSSGTGVNYGYTF. The rearrangement links TRBV28 to TRBJ1-2; 8 bases agree with TRBD1. The trim removed 6 bases at V and 2 bases at J, leaving 8 bases unmatched. From germline, CDR1 is MDHEN and CDR2 SYDVKM. This CDR3 contains 15 residues.

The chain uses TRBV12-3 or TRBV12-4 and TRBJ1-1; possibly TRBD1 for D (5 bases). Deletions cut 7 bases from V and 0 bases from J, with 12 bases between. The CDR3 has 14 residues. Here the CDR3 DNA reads TGTGCCAGCACCTCACAGGTATTGAACACTGAAGCTTTCTTT. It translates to CASTSQVLNTEAFF.

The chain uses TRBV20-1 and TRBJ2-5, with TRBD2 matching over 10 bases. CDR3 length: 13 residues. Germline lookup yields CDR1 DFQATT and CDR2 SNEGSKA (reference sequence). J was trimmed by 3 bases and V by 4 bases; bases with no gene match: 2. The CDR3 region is CSAIGLAEETQYF. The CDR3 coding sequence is TGCAGTGCTATAGGACTAGCGGAAGAGACCCAGTACTTC.

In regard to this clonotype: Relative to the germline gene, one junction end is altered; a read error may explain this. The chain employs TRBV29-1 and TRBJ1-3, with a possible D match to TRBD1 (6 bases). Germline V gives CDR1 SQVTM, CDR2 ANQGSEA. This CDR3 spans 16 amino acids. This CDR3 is CSVVNLGGSAGNTMYF. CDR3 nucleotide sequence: TGCAGCGTTGTTAATCTTGGGGGCAGTGCGGGAAACACCATGTATTTT. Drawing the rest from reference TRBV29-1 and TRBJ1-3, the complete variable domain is SAVISQKPSRDICQRGTSLTIQCQVDSQVTMMFWYRQQPGQSLTLIATANQGSEATYESGFVIDKFPISRPNLTFSTLTVSNMSPEDSSIYLCSVVNLGGSAGNTMYFGEGSWLTVV.

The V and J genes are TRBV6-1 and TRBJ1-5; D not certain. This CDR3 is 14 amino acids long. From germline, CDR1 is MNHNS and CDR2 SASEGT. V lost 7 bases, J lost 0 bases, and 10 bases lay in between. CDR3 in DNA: TGTGCCAGCACCGAGGGATATAGCAATCAGCCCCAGCATTTT. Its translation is CASTEGYSNQPQHF.

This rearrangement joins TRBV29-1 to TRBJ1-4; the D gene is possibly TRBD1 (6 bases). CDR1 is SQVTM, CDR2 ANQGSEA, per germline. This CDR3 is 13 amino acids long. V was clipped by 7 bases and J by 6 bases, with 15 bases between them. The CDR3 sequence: CSAGGLGDEKLFF. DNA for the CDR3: TGCAGCGCCGGGGGCCTTGGGGATGAAAAACTGTTTTTT.

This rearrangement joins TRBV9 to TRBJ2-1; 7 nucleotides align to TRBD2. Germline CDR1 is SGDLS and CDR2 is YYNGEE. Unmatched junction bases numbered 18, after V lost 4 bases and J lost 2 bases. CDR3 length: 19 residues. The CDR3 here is CASSTSRDRDYVPYNEQFF. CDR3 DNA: TGTGCCAGCAGCACTAGTAGAGACCGGGACTATGTCCCCTACAATGAGCAGTTCTTC. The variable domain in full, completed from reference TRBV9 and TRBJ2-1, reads DSGVTQTPKHLITATGQRVTLRCSPRSGDLSVYWYQQSLDQGLQFLIQYYNGEERAKGNILERFSAQQFPDLHSELNLSSLELGDSALYFCASSTSRDRDYVPYNEQFFGPGTRLTVL.

The CDR3 spells CASSPTAQYEQFF. The CDR3 DNA sequence: TGTGCCAGCAGCCCCACGGCACAGTATGAGCAGTTCTTC. The rearrangement joins TRBV7-2 to TRBJ2-1; D is unresolved. Per germline, CDR1 SGHTA and CDR2 FQGNSA. V was cut by 5 bases and J by 8 bases, with 13 bases left in between. This CDR3 is 13 amino acids long. The full variable domain, in which reference TRBV7-2 and TRBJ2-1 provide the parts outside the CDR3, is GAGVSQSPSNKVTEKGKDVELRCDPISGHTALYWYRQSLGQGLEFLIYFQGNSAPDKSGLPSDRFSAERTGGSVSTLTIQRTQQEDSAVYLCASSPTAQYEQFFGPGTRLTVL.

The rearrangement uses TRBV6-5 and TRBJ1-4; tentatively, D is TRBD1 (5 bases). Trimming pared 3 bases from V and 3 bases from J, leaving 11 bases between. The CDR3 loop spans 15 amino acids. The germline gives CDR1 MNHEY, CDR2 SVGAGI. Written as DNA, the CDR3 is TGTGCCAGCAGTTATTCGGGGACTCCTAATGAAAAACTGTTTTTT. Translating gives CASSYSGTPNEKLFF.

CDR3 DNA: TGCGCCAGCAGCTTCCGGGACAGAGACACAGATACGCAGTATTTT. Translated, it gives CASSFRDRDTDTQYF. The chain couples TRBV5-1 to TRBJ2-3, with 7 bases lining up with TRBD1. The V gene's germline CDR1 is SGHRS and CDR2 YFSETQ. Trimming at V came to 2 bases and at J to 2 bases, leaving 5 bases not matched to a gene. The CDR3 is made up of 15 amino acids.

This CDR3 is CSASRSQNNQPQHF. DNA for the CDR3: TGCAGTGCTAGTCGGTCACAGAACAATCAGCCCCAGCATTTT. The V gene is TRBV20-1, the J gene TRBJ1-5; D not resolved. Trimming took off 3 bases at V and 3 bases at J, with 12 bases between the two ends. Germline V gives CDR1 DFQATT, CDR2 SNEGSKA (reference sequence). This CDR3 spans 14 amino acids.

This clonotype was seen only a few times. The CDR3 protein is CAISEAGGSYNEQFF. Written as DNA, the CDR3 is TGTGCCATCAGTGAAGCGGGGGGCTCCTACAATGAGCAGTTCTTC. The rearrangement uses TRBV10-3 and TRBJ2-1, with 9 bases matching TRBD2. The trim removed 3 bases at V and 0 bases at J, leaving 0 bases unmatched. Germline V gives CDR1 ENHRY, CDR2 SYGVKD. This CDR3 is 15 amino acids long.

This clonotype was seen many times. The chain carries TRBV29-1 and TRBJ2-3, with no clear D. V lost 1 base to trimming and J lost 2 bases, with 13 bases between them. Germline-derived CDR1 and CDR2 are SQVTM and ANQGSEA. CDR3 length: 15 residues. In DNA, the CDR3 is TGCAGCGTTGAAGGGCTCATGCCCATCACAGATACGCAGTATTTT. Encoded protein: CSVEGLMPITDTQYF.

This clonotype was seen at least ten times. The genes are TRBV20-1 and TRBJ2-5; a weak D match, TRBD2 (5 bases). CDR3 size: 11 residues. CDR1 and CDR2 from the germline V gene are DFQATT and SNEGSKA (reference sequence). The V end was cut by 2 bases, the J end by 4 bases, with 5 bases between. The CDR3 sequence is CSARSGETQYF. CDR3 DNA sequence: TGCAGTGCTAGAAGCGGAGAGACCCAGTACTTC.

The CDR3 DNA follows: TGTGCCAGCAGTCTGAAGACAGGGTCTAGGGAAAAACTGTTTTTT. Protein: CASSLKTGSREKLFF. The chain uses TRBV28 and TRBJ1-4; 7 nucleotides match TRBD1. From germline, CDR1 is MDHEN and CDR2 SYDVKM. V was clipped by 5 bases and J by 8 bases; unmatched bases: 11. There are 15 residues in the CDR3.

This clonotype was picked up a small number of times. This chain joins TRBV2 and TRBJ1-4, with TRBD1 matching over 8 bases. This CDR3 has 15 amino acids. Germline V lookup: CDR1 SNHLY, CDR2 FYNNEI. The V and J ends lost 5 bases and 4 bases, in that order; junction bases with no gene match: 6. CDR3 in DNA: TGTGCCAGCAGTTCCCTCAGGGGGCGTAATGAAAAACTGTTTTTT. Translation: CASSSLRGRNEKLFF. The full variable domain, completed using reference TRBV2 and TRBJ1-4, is EPEVTQTPSHQVTQMGQEVILRCVPISNHLYFYWYRQILGQKVEFLVSFYNNEISEKSEIFDDQFSVERPDGSNFTLKIRSTKLEDSAMYFCASSSLRGRNEKLFFGSGTQLSVL.

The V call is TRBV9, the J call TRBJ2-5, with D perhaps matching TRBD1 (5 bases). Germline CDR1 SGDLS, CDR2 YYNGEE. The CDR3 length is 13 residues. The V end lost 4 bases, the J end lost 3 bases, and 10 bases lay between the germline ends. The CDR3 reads CASSIQGKETQYF. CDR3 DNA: TGTGCCAGCAGCATCCAGGGAAAAGAGACCCAGTACTTC. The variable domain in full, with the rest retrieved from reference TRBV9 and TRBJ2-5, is DSGVTQTPKHLITATGQRVTLRCSPRSGDLSVYWYQQSLDQGLQFLIQYYNGEERAKGNILERFSAQQFPDLHSELNLSSLELGDSALYFCASSIQGKETQYFGPGTRLLVL.

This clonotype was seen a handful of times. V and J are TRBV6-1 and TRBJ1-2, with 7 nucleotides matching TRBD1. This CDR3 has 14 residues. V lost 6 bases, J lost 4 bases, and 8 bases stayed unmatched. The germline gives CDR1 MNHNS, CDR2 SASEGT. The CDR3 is CASSFNRGGYGYTF. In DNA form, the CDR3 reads TGTGCCAGCAGCTTTAACAGGGGAGGCTATGGCTACACCTTC.

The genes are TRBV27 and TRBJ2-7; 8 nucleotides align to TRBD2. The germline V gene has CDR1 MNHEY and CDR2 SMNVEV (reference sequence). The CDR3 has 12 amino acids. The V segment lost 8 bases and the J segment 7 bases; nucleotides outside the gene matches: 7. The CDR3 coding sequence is TGTGCCAGCTGGATCGGGGGGGGAGAGCAGTACTTC. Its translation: CASWIGGGEQYF.

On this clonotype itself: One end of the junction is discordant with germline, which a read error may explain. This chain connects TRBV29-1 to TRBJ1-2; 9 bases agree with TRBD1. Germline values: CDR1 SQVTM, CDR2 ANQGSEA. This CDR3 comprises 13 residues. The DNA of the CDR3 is TGCAGCGTTAGTGGGACAGGGTGGGATGGCTATACCTTC. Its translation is CSVSGTGWDGYTF.

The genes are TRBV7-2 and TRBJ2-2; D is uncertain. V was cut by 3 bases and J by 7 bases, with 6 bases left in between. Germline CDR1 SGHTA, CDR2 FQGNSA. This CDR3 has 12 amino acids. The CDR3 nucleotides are TGTGCCAGCAGCTTTAGAGGCGGGGAGCTGTTTTTT. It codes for CASSFRGGELFF.

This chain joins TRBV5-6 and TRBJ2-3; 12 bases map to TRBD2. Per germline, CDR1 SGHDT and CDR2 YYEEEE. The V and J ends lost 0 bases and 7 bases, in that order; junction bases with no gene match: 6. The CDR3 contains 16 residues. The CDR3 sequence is CASSLGPSGRANTQYF. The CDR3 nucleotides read TGTGCCAGCAGCTTGGGGCCTAGCGGGAGGGCAAATACGCAGTATTTT.

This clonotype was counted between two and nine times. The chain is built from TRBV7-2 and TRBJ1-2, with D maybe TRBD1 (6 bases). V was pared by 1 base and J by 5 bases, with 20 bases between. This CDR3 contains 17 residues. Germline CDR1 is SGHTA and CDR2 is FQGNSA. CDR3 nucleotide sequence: TGTGCCAGCAGCTTAGTACAGGGCGACGTTGGGTCTTATGGCTACACCTTC. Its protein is CASSLVQGDVGSYGYTF.